This T cell receptor beta chain is drawn from a study of blood T cell repertoires in COVID-19 (dated by TCRdb to 2020 to 2021). Regarding the research as a whole: Samples from collaborators originated in the United States, Italy and Spain and spanned both the acute and convalescent phases of COVID-19. The dataset comprised deeply sampled blood TCRbeta repertoires from subjects exposed to, actively infected with, or recovered from COVID-19. Samples came from the ongoing ImmuneRACE study (first 160 participants) plus 1,254 subjects from 6 global collaborators. The prospective study material was composed of cDNA or gDNA derived from T cells, B-cell-depleted T cells, or PBMCs. Where available, HLA class I and class II types were taken from metadata supplied by the sample provider and were not determined by assay-based typing. A de-identified subject ID, COVID-19 status, age in years and sex were almost always included in the sample metadata. The repertoires were released in a freely available public database meant as a resource for research on the immune response to SARS-CoV-2.

Findings and caveats that apply to the study as a whole: The quantity of clinical and demographic metadata differed by source and by participant and was supplied without curation.

Per the germline V gene (reference sequence), LNHDA is the CDR1 and SQIVND is the CDR2. The CDR3 measures 17 amino acids from cysteine to phenylalanine. The only DNA kept is the CDR3, 51 bases in frame from the first base. The junction carries 20 bases between V and J, which are trimmed by 8 bases and 0 bases respectively. This clone has more than one count but fewer than ten. It has no known antigen specificity. Base qualities were left out, and no much larger clone turns up one base away. TCRbeta CDR3 regions were amplified from genomic DNA using the immunoSEQ Assay, a bias-controlled multiplex PCR. As for the authors' bioinformatics: Within the assay, amplification of reference gene primers was used to estimate how many nucleated cells each sample contained. To quantify the absolute abundance of each unique TCRbeta CDR3 rearrangement, sequence reads were collapsed and filtered. For each sample, productive Simpson clonality was calculated as the square root of Simpson's diversity index over productive rearrangements. TCRdb provides this immuneACCESS table in a form limited to in-frame rearrangements. Some clones are lacking; in checked studies, under half of them reflect an unresolved V gene, and why the rest are absent is not known. D and trimming were read from the DNA, whereas the V and J calls and clone size are those reported in that table. Across this sample there are just under 60,000 clones, with around 85% seen only once. Roughly 9.7% of the sample belongs to the ten largest clones.

Whole blood was collected in K2EDTA tubes by collaborating institutions according to the institutions' own protocols. For TCRbeta analysis, collaborator samples were shipped as frozen whole blood, as isolated PBMCs, or as DNA extracted from either sample type. Sample: peripheral blood. The rearrangement combines TRBV19 with TRBJ2-1, and TRBD1 may be the D gene, going by 6 matching bases. This receptor was obtained from a human donor in a cohort sampled during active COVID-19. CDR3 loop: CASRPSGTPGSYNEQFF. The bases are TGTGCCAGTCGCCCTTCCGGGACACCCGGCTCCTACAATGAGCAGTTCTTC.